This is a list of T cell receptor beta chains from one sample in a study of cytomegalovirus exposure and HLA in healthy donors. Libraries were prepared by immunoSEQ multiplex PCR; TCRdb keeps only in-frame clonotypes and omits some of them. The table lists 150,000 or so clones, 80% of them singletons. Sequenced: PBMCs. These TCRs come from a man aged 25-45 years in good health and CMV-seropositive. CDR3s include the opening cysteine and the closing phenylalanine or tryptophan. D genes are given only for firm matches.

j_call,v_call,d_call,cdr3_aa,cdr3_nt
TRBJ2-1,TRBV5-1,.,CASSLAVSGLGSYNEQFF,TGCGCCAGCAGCTTGGCAGTTAGCGGCTTGGGCTCCTACAATGAGCAGTTCTTC
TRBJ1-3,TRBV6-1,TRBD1,CASSEWTGGGNTIYF,TGTGCCAGCAGTGAATGGACAGGGGGTGGAAACACCATATATTTT
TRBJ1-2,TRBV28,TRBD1,CASSQSRGDYGYTF,TGTGCCAGCAGTCAAAGCAGGGGGGACTATGGCTACACCTTC
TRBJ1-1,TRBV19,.,CASRPPGKNTEAFF,TGTGCCAGTAGACCTCCCGGGAAGAACACTGAAGCTTTCTTT
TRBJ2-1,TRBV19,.,CASSRKKGGGGYNEQFF,TGTGCCAGTAGTAGAAAAAAGGGGGGAGGGGGCTACAATGAGCAGTTCTTC
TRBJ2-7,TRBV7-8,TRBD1,CASSLAPGQGTYEQYF,TGTGCCAGCAGCTTAGCGCCGGGACAGGGTACCTACGAGCAGTACTTC
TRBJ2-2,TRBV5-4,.,CASSLVSAATGELFF,TGTGCCAGCAGCTTGGTTAGCGCGGCCACCGGGGAGCTGTTTTTT
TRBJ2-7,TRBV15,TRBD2,CATSFSGRGEQYF,TGTGCCACCAGCTTTAGCGGGAGGGGTGAGCAGTACTTC
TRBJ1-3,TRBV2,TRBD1,CASSPDRDSGNTIYF,TGTGCCAGCAGCCCGGACAGGGACTCTGGAAACACCATATATTTT
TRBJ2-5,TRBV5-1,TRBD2,CASSLRLAGVRETQYF,TGCGCCAGCAGCTTGCGTCTAGCGGGAGTTCGAGAGACCCAGTACTTC
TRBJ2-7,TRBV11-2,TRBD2,CASTLAGTESYEQYF,TGTGCCAGCACCTTAGCGGGAACGGAATCCTACGAGCAGTACTTC